The 17 T cell receptor beta chains reported below all come from one sample, sequenced in a study of T cells in Graves' hyperthyroidism and ophthalmopathy. TCR beta CDR3 regions were amplified from RNA. First-round RT-PCR targeting the TCR CDR3 was performed with the HTBI primer set. TCRdb re-called the multiplex PCR reads through MiXCR, storing one row per CDR3 protein. The table has fewer than 600,000 distinct CDR3 sequences, 14% seen once. Sequencing was carried out using blood. All receptors derive from a woman in her 40s with Graves' hyperthyroidism.

This clonotype has more than one count but fewer than ten. The V and J genes are TRBV7-9 and TRBJ2-7, with D possibly being TRBD1 or TRBD2 (5 bases each). Germline CDR1 is SEHNR and CDR2 is FQNEAQ (reference sequence). The CDR3 runs 13 residues. Deletions cut 5 bases from V and 0 bases from J, with 8 bases between. The CDR3 reads CASSMGDSYEQYF. CDR3 nucleotides: TGTGCCAGCAGCATGGGGGACTCCTACGAGCAGTACTTC.

CDR3 region: CASSRLAGGLDTQYF. CDR3 DNA: TGTGCCAGCAGCCGACTAGCGGGAGGGCTGGATACGCAGTATTTT. This sequence joins TRBV28 and TRBJ2-3; 14 positions agree with TRBD2. The CDR3 has 15 residues. V shed 6 bases and J 6 bases; nucleotides not matched to a gene: 5. Germline V gene data show CDR1 as MDHEN and CDR2 as SYDVKM.

This clonotype was seen many times. V gene TRBV2 combines with J gene TRBJ1-2; D may be TRBD1 (5 bases). This CDR3 region has 14 residues. Germline values: CDR1 SNHLY, CDR2 FYNNEI. With 3 bases removed from V and 3 bases from J, the gap between germline ends came to 11 bases. The CDR3: CASSEGEGYYGYTF. For the CDR3, the DNA is TGTGCCAGCAGTGAGGGGGAGGGGTACTATGGCTACACCTTC. Full variable domain (remainder filled in from reference TRBV2 and TRBJ1-2): EPEVTQTPSHQVTQMGQEVILRCVPISNHLYFYWYRQILGQKVEFLVSFYNNEISEKSEIFDDQFSVERPDGSNFTLKIRSTKLEDSAMYFCASSEGEGYYGYTFGSGTRLTVV.

This clonotype was counted only a few times. J is TRBJ2-7 and V is TRBV4-1, with TRBD2 as a possible D gene (5 bases). Deletions cut 0 bases from V and 1 base from J, with 10 bases between. Germline assignment: CDR1 MGHRA and CDR2 YSYEKL. This CDR3 is built from 15 residues. CDR3 loop: CASSQDGGGSYEQYF. The CDR3 DNA reads TGCGCCAGCAGCCAAGATGGAGGCGGGTCCTACGAGCAGTACTTC.

In its sample, this clonotype was seen once. V and J are TRBV2 and TRBJ2-1; 8 bases align to TRBD2. The junction had 5 bases not matched to a gene; V was cut back by 6 bases and J by 7 bases. The germline gives CDR1 SNHLY, CDR2 FYNNEI. There are 13 residues in the CDR3. The CDR3 protein is CASRAGVLNEQFF. CDR3 nucleotides: TGTGCCAGCAGAGCGGGAGTATTGAATGAGCAGTTCTTC.

This clonotype was seen a handful of times. The chain is built from TRBV12-3 or TRBV12-4 and TRBJ2-5; D possibly corresponds to TRBD1 (5 bases). The CDR3 is 13 residues long. Trimming removed 0 bases from V and 7 bases from J, with 9 bases in between. CDR3 coding DNA: TGTGCCAGCAGTTTAGCGGGGCAGGGGACCCAGTACTTC. This gives the protein CASSLAGQGTQYF.

In this sample, this clonotype turned up many times. This clone may be a read error of a much larger clone one base away. This chain uses TRBV3-1 with TRBJ2-7; D is unresolved. CDR1 is LGHDT, CDR2 YNNKEL, per germline (reference sequence). With 2 bases removed from V and 3 bases from J, the gap between germline ends came to 2 bases. The CDR3 spans 11 residues. CDR3 region: CASSQYYEQYF. As DNA, the CDR3 is TGTGCCAGCAGCCAATACTACGAGCAGTACTTC.

This clonotype occurred a few times. V usage is TRBV5-1 and J usage is TRBJ2-3; TRBD2 matches 15 bases. V lost 3 bases and J lost 6; bases outside the gene matches: 11. The CDR3 has 18 residues. In germline, CDR1 is SGHRS, CDR2 YFSETQ. The CDR3 region has the DNA TGCGCCAGCAGCTCCGGACTAGCGGGAGGGCCGTTTATGGATACGCAGTATTTT. This sequence encodes CASSSGLAGGPFMDTQYF.

This clonotype has just a few counts. V and J are TRBV6-1 and TRBJ1-5; D remains unclear. The CDR3 totals 16 residues. In germline, CDR1 is MNHNS, CDR2 SASEGT. The ends were cut back, 7 bases at V and 0 bases at J, with 16 bases in the middle. The CDR3 nucleotides read TGTGCCAGCACTAGGGTTGGACCCTATAGCAATCAGCCCCAGCATTTT. Translated: CASTRVGPYSNQPQHF.

This clonotype was seen at least ten times. The V gene is TRBV5-6, the J gene TRBJ2-7; 10 positions match TRBD2. Germline assignment: CDR1 SGHDT and CDR2 YYEEEE. The CDR3 loop spans 14 amino acids. V lost 6 bases and J lost 3; bases outside the gene matches: 6. The CDR3 DNA follows: TGTGCCAGCACCGGAAGCGGGAGGGACTACGAGCAGTACTTC. The encoded protein is CASTGSGRDYEQYF. The full variable domain, in which reference TRBV5-6 and TRBJ2-7 provide the parts outside the CDR3, is DAGVTQSPTHLIKTRGQQVTLRCSPKSGHDTVSWYQQALGQGPQFIFQYYEEEERQRGNFPDRFSGHQFPNYSSELNVNALLLGDSALYLCASTGSGRDYEQYFGPGTRLTVT.

On this clonotype itself: A junction boundary mismatches the germline segment, possibly from a read error. The J gene is TRBJ1-3, the V gene TRBV19, with D possibly TRBD1 on 6 matching bases. Per germline, CDR1 LNHDA and CDR2 SQIVND (reference sequence). The CDR3 contains 15 residues. The CDR3 DNA reads as TGTGCCAGTAGTCGGCGACAGGACTCTGGAAACACCGTATATTTT. Encoded protein: CASSRRQDSGNTVYF.

This clonotype was seen at least ten times. The genes are TRBV12-3 or TRBV12-4 and TRBJ2-7; possible D gene TRBD2, 6 bases. The CDR3 covers 13 residues. V lost 5 bases, J lost 3 bases, and 11 bases lay in between. The CDR3: CASSAGTFYEQYF. CDR3 bases: TGTGCCAGCAGTGCCGGGACTTTCTACGAGCAGTACTTC.

The sample holds many counts of this clonotype. The chain combines TRBV28 with TRBJ2-7, with 12 bases identical to TRBD2. Germline-derived CDR1 and CDR2 are MDHEN and SYDVKM. The CDR3 contains 15 residues. The V and J ends lost 1 base and 6 bases, in that order; junction bases with no gene match: 4. The CDR3 coding sequence is TGTGCCAGCAGTTTATACTCACTAGCGGGAGGCGAGCAGTACTTC. This sequence encodes CASSLYSLAGGEQYF. Looking up the rest from reference TRBV28 and TRBJ2-7 gives the full variable domain: DVKVTQSSRYLVKRTGEKVFLECVQDMDHENMFWYRQDPGLGLRLIYFSYDVKMKEKGDIPEGYSVSREKKERFSLILESASTNQTSMYLCASSLYSLAGGEQYFGPGTRLTVT.

This clonotype was counted ten times or more. The rearrangement joins TRBV2 to TRBJ1-5, with TRBD1 as a possible D gene (5 bases). V lost 3 bases to trimming and J lost 5 bases, with 17 bases between them. This CDR3 spans 16 amino acids. Germline CDR1 and CDR2: SNHLY and FYNNEI. The CDR3 bases are TGTGCCAGCAGTGATGGGGGTGGGACCGCTCATCAGCCCCAGCATTTT. This gives the protein CASSDGGGTAHQPQHF.

This clonotype was counted at least ten times. The V gene is TRBV5-1, the J gene TRBJ2-7; 9 bases fit TRBD2. Looked up from germline, CDR1 is SGHRS and CDR2 is YFSETQ. CDR3 length: 14 amino acids. With 0 bases clipped from V and 4 bases from J, the junction kept 2 bases outside the gene matches. CDR3 in DNA: TGCGCCAGCAGCTTGGGTAGCGGGAGTTACGAGCAGTACTTC. It is translated as CASSLGSGSYEQYF.

This chain joins TRBV30 and TRBJ2-7; D uncertain. Trimming stripped 1 base from V and 3 bases from J, with 7 bases between. The CDR3 contains 12 residues. CDR1 is GTSNPN and CDR2 is SVGIG in the germline V gene (reference sequence). In DNA form, the CDR3 reads TGTGCCTGGAGTGGGGCCTTCTACGAGCAGTACTTC. This codes for CAWSGAFYEQYF.

In its sample, this clonotype was seen many times. The CDR3 nucleotides are TGTGCCAGCAGCTTAGCGATGGTAGTTAGCGCCGGGGAGCTGTTTTTT. It specifies CASSLAMVVSAGELFF. This chain uses TRBV7-2 with TRBJ2-2, with TRBD2 as a possible D gene (5 bases). Germline CDR1 is SGHTA and CDR2 is FQGNSA. The CDR3 sequence is 16 residues long. V lost 0 bases to trimming and J lost 6 bases, with 14 bases between them.